These 17 T cell receptor beta chains originate from one sample sequenced in a study of blood T cell repertoires in COVID-19. The method was immunoSEQ multiplex PCR; TCRdb's version includes in-frame clones alone and lacks a portion of them. This table holds about 86,000 clones, about four fifths found once. Sequencing used peripheral blood. Receptors originate from a woman older than 75 with acute or convalescent COVID-19.

The chain uses TRBV10-3 and TRBJ1-5; D might be TRBD1 (5 bases). Looked up from germline, CDR1 is ENHRY and CDR2 is SYGVKD. The CDR3 extends over 12 amino acids. Trimming stripped 5 bases from V and 4 bases from J, with 6 bases between. The CDR3 sequence is CAISQGNQPQHF. DNA of the CDR3: TGTGCCATCAGTCAGGGTAATCAGCCCCAGCATTTT.

The genes are TRBV2 and TRBJ2-1; 8 bases match TRBD1. The germline gives CDR1 SNHLY, CDR2 FYNNEI. This CDR3 is 19 amino acids long. V lost 8 bases and J lost 6; bases outside the gene matches: 24. The CDR3 DNA follows: TGTGCCAGCTTAGGCTTGGCCGGTATACAGGGGGTGGTGAGCAATGAGCAGTTCTTC. Protein: CASLGLAGIQGVVSNEQFF. Variable domain in full (rest from reference TRBV2 and TRBJ2-1): EPEVTQTPSHQVTQMGQEVILRCVPISNHLYFYWYRQILGQKVEFLVSFYNNEISEKSEIFDDQFSVERPDGSNFTLKIRSTKLEDSAMYFCASLGLAGIQGVVSNEQFFGPGTRLTVL.

V and J are TRBV9 and TRBJ1-1, with a tentative D call TRBD1 (5 bases). The CDR3 loop spans 14 amino acids. The V gene's germline CDR1 is SGDLS and CDR2 YYNGEE. V was pared by 0 bases and J by 2 bases, with 8 bases between. The CDR3 nucleotides are TGTGCCAGCAGCGTAGGTTGGGGCAACACTGAAGCTTTCTTT. It encodes CASSVGWGNTEAFF.

The CDR3 nucleotides are TGTGCCATCAGTGAGTCAGTGGGCATCGAGCCCCAGCATTTT. Translated: CAISESVGIEPQHF. The J gene is TRBJ1-5, the V gene TRBV10-3, with D hard to call. The CDR3 sequence is 14 residues long. Looked up from germline, CDR1 is ENHRY and CDR2 is SYGVKD. Trimming took off 0 bases at V and 8 bases at J, with 11 bases between the two ends.

The chain couples TRBV20-1 to TRBJ2-7; TRBD2 matches 10 bases. The CDR3 has 14 residues. Germline V lookup: CDR1 DFQATT, CDR2 SNEGSKA (reference sequence). V lost 3 bases, J lost 3 bases, and 5 bases stayed unmatched. The CDR3 nucleotides are TGCAGTGCTAGTCAGCCTAGCGGGGGCTACGAGCAGTACTTC. Its translation: CSASQPSGGYEQYF.

V and J are TRBV5-1 and TRBJ2-7; no firm D call. The V end was cut by 2 bases, the J end by 7 bases, with 7 bases between. Germline CDR1 reads SGHRS; CDR2 reads YFSETQ. The CDR3 extends over 11 amino acids. CDR3 amino acids: CASSFLQEQYF. The CDR3 DNA sequence: TGCGCCAGCAGCTTTCTCCAGGAGCAGTACTTC.

The chain links TRBV28 to TRBJ1-4; TRBD1 might be the D (5 bases). CDR3 length: 15 amino acids. Germline V gene data show CDR1 as MDHEN and CDR2 as SYDVKM. With 6 bases removed from V and 3 bases from J, the gap between germline ends came to 14 bases. The CDR3 is CASSTPQGSNEKLFF. CDR3 in DNA: TGTGCCAGCAGCACCCCTCAGGGATCTAATGAAAAACTGTTTTTT. The full variable domain, with the rest looked up from reference TRBV28 and TRBJ1-4, is DVKVTQSSRYLVKRTGEKVFLECVQDMDHENMFWYRQDPGLGLRLIYFSYDVKMKEKGDIPEGYSVSREKKERFSLILESASTNQTSMYLCASSTPQGSNEKLFFGSGTQLSVL.

V and J are TRBV19 and TRBJ2-2; D may be TRBD2 (5 bases). The CDR3 spans 12 residues. V was pared by 7 bases and J by 5 bases, with 8 bases between. The V gene's germline CDR1 is LNHDA and CDR2 SQIVND (reference sequence). As DNA, the CDR3 is TGTGCCAGTATGAGGGAGACCGGGGAGCTGTTTTTT. It translates to CASMRETGELFF.

This chain connects TRBV5-1 to TRBJ2-3, with TRBD2 matching 8 bases. CDR3 length: 14 residues. Germline V gives CDR1 SGHRS, CDR2 YFSETQ. Unmatched junction bases numbered 4, after V lost 7 bases and J lost 0 bases. DNA of the CDR3: TGCGCCAGCTACTCGGGGGGGAGCACAGATACGCAGTATTTT. As protein: CASYSGGSTDTQYF.

This chain joins TRBV7-2 and TRBJ1-6; 7 bases are shared with TRBD1. V dropped 3 bases and J dropped 9; count of bases not matched to a gene: 8. The CDR3 is 15 residues long. The germline CDR1 and CDR2 sequences are SGHTA and FQGNSA. The CDR3 DNA reads TGTGCCAGCAGCTTGCTGACAGGGTGGGCTTCACCCCTCCACTTT. Amino acids: CASSLLTGWASPLHF. Full variable domain (rest looked up from reference TRBV7-2 and TRBJ1-6): GAGVSQSPSNKVTEKGKDVELRCDPISGHTALYWYRQSLGQGLEFLIYFQGNSAPDKSGLPSDRFSAERTGGSVSTLTIQRTQQEDSAVYLCASSLLTGWASPLHFGNGTRLTVT.

This chain connects TRBV7-8 to TRBJ2-5, with D unresolved. CDR1 is SGHVS, CDR2 FQNEAQ, per germline. Deletions cut 5 bases from V and 4 bases from J, with 14 bases between. The CDR3 consists of 14 residues. CDR3 sequence reads: CASSVLLEPETQYF. Written as DNA, the CDR3 is TGTGCCAGCAGCGTACTTCTAGAACCAGAGACCCAGTACTTC.

The chain recombines TRBV19 with TRBJ1-2; D might be TRBD1 (5 bases). Trimming took 5 bases from V and 4 from J, leaving 11 bases between them. Germline V CDR1 and CDR2: LNHDA, SQIVND (reference sequence). There are 13 residues in the CDR3. The CDR3 loop is CASSRDSSYGYTF. In DNA form, the CDR3 reads TGTGCCAGTAGTCGGGACTCATCCTATGGCTACACCTTC.

J is TRBJ2-3 and V is TRBV12-2; TRBD1, as called in the table, went unchecked against the DNA. TRBV12-2 is labeled a pseudogene. The CDR3 consists of 17 residues. The CDR3, as DNA: TGTGCAAGTCGCTCTATCTTCCGGGACAGGGTGCCCCTAGCGCAGTATTTT. Protein product: CASRSIFRDRVPLAQYF.

The chain has TRBV19 and TRBJ1-2, with 8 positions matching TRBD1. The CDR3 totals 15 residues. Germline assignment: CDR1 LNHDA and CDR2 SQIVND (reference sequence). Trimming at V came to 3 bases and at J to 3 bases, leaving 6 bases not matched to a gene. CDR3: CASSIPGGEDYGYTF. The CDR3 nucleotides are TGTGCCAGTAGTATTCCAGGGGGCGAGGACTATGGCTACACCTTC.

V is TRBV2 and J is TRBJ2-1; no reliable D call. This CDR3 is built from 10 residues. Trimming stripped 5 bases from V and 7 bases from J, with 3 bases between. Per the germline V gene, CDR1 is SNHLY and CDR2 is FYNNEI. CDR3: CASSSNEQFF. The DNA of the CDR3 is TGTGCCAGCAGTTCAAATGAGCAGTTCTTC.

The rearrangement joins TRBV6-1 to TRBJ1-5; D ambiguous. Trimming took off 4 bases at V and 0 bases at J, with 13 bases between the two ends. Germline assignment: CDR1 MNHNS and CDR2 SASEGT. The CDR3 is 16 amino acids. Here the CDR3 reads CASSVSGGDSNQPQHF. In nucleotides, the CDR3 is TGTGCCAGCAGTGTTTCAGGAGGCGATAGCAATCAGCCCCAGCATTTT.

This clone occurred once. The V call is TRBV5-4, the J call TRBJ2-1, with 9 bases lining up with TRBD1. Unmatched junction bases numbered 7, after V lost 3 bases and J lost 9 bases. Germline lookup yields CDR1 SGHNT and CDR2 YYREEE (reference sequence). The CDR3 loop spans 14 amino acids. The CDR3 spells CASSSGDREGEQFF. The DNA for the CDR3 is TGTGCCAGCAGCTCCGGGGACAGGGAAGGTGAGCAGTTCTTC.